The clone carrying this T cell receptor (beta chain) was seen many times. What it binds is not known. CDR3 length equals 16 residues. The V gene lost 2 bases and the J gene lost 2 bases, with 15 bases spanning the gap. Germline-derived CDR1 and CDR2 are MNHNS and SASEGT. The data were taken from a study of T cell repertoires in cytomegalovirus infection. Study-level background: In the study, CMV epitopes included recently identified HLA-C-restricted and well-studied HLA-B-restricted ones. An indication of both CMV infection and matching HLA type came from public TCR beta signatures.

Using its own MiXCR run on the reads, TCRdb lists one record per CDR3 protein. The sample consists of nearly 700,000 distinct CDR3 sequences, 33% of them appearing once. The source of this sequence is a human donor in good health (CMV status not recorded). Some clones in this sample may be carry-over from other donors' samples. The sample in question was cultured PBMCs, obtained from culture after CMV antigen stimulation. This sequence joins TRBV6-1 and TRBJ1-1, with a possible D match to TRBD1 (6 bases). The CDR3 is CASSEKRTAPNTEAFF. For the CDR3, the DNA is TGTGCCAGCAGTGAAAAACGGACAGCACCTAACACTGAAGCTTTCTTT.